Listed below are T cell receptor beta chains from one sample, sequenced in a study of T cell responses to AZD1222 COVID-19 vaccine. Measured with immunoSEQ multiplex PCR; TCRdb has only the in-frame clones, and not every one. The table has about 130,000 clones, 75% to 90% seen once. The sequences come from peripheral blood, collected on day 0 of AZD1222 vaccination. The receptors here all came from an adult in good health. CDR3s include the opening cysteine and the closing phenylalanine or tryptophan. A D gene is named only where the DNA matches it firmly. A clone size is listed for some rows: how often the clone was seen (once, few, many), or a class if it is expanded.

CDR3 protein: CASSHRGGYTF; CDR3 DNA: TGTGCCAGCAGCCACAGGGGTGGCTACACCTTC; J gene: TRBJ1-2; V gene: TRBV6-2/TRBV6-3; CDR3 length: 11; clone size: NA; D gene: TRBD1
CDR3 protein: CASSFNQFIAGNSPLHF; CDR3 DNA: TGTGCCAGCAGTTTTAACCAGTTTATAGCTGGGAATTCACCCCTCCACTTT; J gene: TRBJ1-6; V gene: TRBV27; CDR3 length: 17; clone size: NA; D gene: NA
CDR3 protein: CASSEGINEKLFF; CDR3 DNA: TGTGCCAGCTCCGAGGGGATTAATGAAAAACTGTTTTTT; J gene: TRBJ1-4; V gene: TRBV7-9; CDR3 length: 13; clone size: once; D gene: NA
CDR3 protein: CASSLGSLNTEAFF; CDR3 DNA: TGTGCCAGCAGTTTAGGATCCCTGAACACTGAAGCTTTCTTT; J gene: TRBJ1-1; V gene: TRBV28; CDR3 length: 14; clone size: NA; D gene: NA
CDR3 protein: CASRATSSQETQYF; CDR3 DNA: TGTGCCAGCAGAGCGACTAGCAGCCAAGAGACCCAGTACTTC; J gene: TRBJ2-5; V gene: TRBV2; CDR3 length: 14; clone size: few; D gene: TRBD2
CDR3 protein: CASSVGALGNQPQHF; CDR3 DNA: TGTGCCAGCAGCGTAGGGGCCCTAGGCAATCAGCCCCAGCATTTT; J gene: TRBJ1-5; V gene: TRBV7-6; CDR3 length: 15; clone size: NA; D gene: NA
CDR3 protein: CASSSSNQETQYF; CDR3 DNA: TGTGCCAGCAGCTCCTCCAACCAAGAGACCCAGTACTTC; J gene: TRBJ2-5; V gene: TRBV7-2; CDR3 length: 13; clone size: NA; D gene: NA
CDR3 protein: CASRNGGEETQYF; CDR3 DNA: TGTGCCAGCAGGAACGGGGGGGAAGAGACCCAGTACTTC; J gene: TRBJ2-5; V gene: TRBV7-9; CDR3 length: 13; clone size: NA; D gene: TRBD2
CDR3 protein: CASSPPGFSGTDTQYF; CDR3 DNA: TGTGCCAGCAGCCCCCCCGGGTTTTCTGGCACAGATACGCAGTATTTT; J gene: TRBJ2-3; V gene: TRBV11-3; CDR3 length: 16; clone size: NA; D gene: NA
CDR3 protein: CSVRGVPYNEQFF; CDR3 DNA: TGCAGCGTTAGGGGGGTCCCTTACAATGAGCAGTTCTTC; J gene: TRBJ2-1; V gene: TRBV29-1; CDR3 length: 13; clone size: NA; D gene: NA
CDR3 protein: CASSYTDRVAGELFF; CDR3 DNA: TGTGCCAGCAGCTACACGGACAGGGTTGCCGGGGAGCTGTTTTTT; J gene: TRBJ2-2; V gene: TRBV11-2; CDR3 length: 15; clone size: few; D gene: TRBD1
CDR3 protein: CASVAPGLNTEAFF; CDR3 DNA: TGTGCCAGCGTAGCCCCAGGGTTGAACACTGAAGCTTTCTTT; J gene: TRBJ1-1; V gene: TRBV3-1/TRBV3-2; CDR3 length: 14; clone size: NA; D gene: NA
CDR3 protein: CASSPGGGDEQFF; CDR3 DNA: TGTGCCAGCAGTCCCGGTGGGGGAGATGAGCAGTTCTTC; J gene: TRBJ2-1; V gene: TRBV6-4; CDR3 length: 13; clone size: NA; D gene: NA
CDR3 protein: CASSSQTVRGTEAFF; CDR3 DNA: TGTGCCAGCAGCTCCCAGACAGTCCGGGGCACTGAAGCTTTCTTT; J gene: TRBJ1-1; V gene: TRBV7-9; CDR3 length: 15; clone size: NA; D gene: NA
CDR3 protein: CASSPGGASNQPQHF; CDR3 DNA: TGTGCCAGCAGTCCCGGGGGGGCGAGCAATCAGCCCCAGCATTTT; J gene: TRBJ1-5; V gene: TRBV6-5; CDR3 length: 15; clone size: NA; D gene: NA